These 32 T cell receptor beta chains were all obtained from the same sample, sequenced in a study of blood T cell repertoires in COVID-19. Sequenced by immunoSEQ multiplex PCR; TCRdb stores in-frame clones only, minus some. The table has approximately 150,000 clones, about four fifths seen once. The sequencing input was peripheral blood. The receptors originated from a woman in her 70s with acute or convalescent COVID-19.

For this clone: Sequence at one end of the junction differs from germline and may be a read error. The genes are TRBV12-3 or TRBV12-4 and TRBJ2-1; 10 nucleotides match TRBD1. The CDR3 has 12 amino acids. CDR3 sequence: CASCFGTGDPFF. The DNA for the CDR3 is TGTGCCAGCTGTTTCGGGACAGGGGACCCGTTCTTC.

The CDR3 here is CASSLWAGPRDTQYF. The CDR3, as DNA: TGTGCCAGCAGTTTATGGGCAGGGCCCAGGGATACGCAGTATTTT. The J gene is TRBJ2-3, the V gene TRBV27; maybe TRBD1 (5 bases). The germline V and J ends were trimmed by 1 base and 6 bases, with 14 bases remaining between them. The CDR3 loop spans 15 amino acids. Germline V gene lookup returns CDR1 MNHEY and CDR2 SMNVEV (reference sequence).

The chain links TRBV4-2 to TRBJ2-3; 15 bases line up with TRBD2. Germline CDR1 LGHNA, CDR2 YNFKEQ. This CDR3 has 16 residues. Trimming took 1 base from V and 4 from J; bases not matched to a gene: 0. CDR3 sequence (DNA): TGTGCCAGCAGCCAAGGGACTAGCGGGGGGGCAGATACGCAGTATTTT. This codes for CASSQGTSGGADTQYF.

The CDR3 DNA reads TGTGCCAGCAGCCCAGCGACTAGCCCGAACACCGGGGAGCTGTTTTTT. This translates into CASSPATSPNTGELFF. This chain joins TRBV5-6 and TRBJ2-2, with TRBD2 matching over 7 bases. Trimming removed 4 bases from V and 0 bases from J; junction bases left unmatched: 6. Looked up from germline, CDR1 is SGHDT and CDR2 is YYEEEE. The CDR3 extends over 16 amino acids.

The sample holds a few counts of this clone. The chain is built from TRBV3-1 (or the pseudogene TRBV3-2) and TRBJ2-1, with 10 nucleotides matching TRBD2. Germline CDR1 reads LGHDT; CDR2 reads YNNKEL (reference sequence). The CDR3 length is 17 residues. J gave up 7 bases and V 1 base, and 10 bases lay outside the gene matches. DNA for the CDR3: TGTGCCAGCAGCCAAGGTTGCCTAGCGGGAGAATTGAATGAGCAGTTCTTC. Protein sequence: CASSQGCLAGELNEQFF.

V is TRBV28 and J is TRBJ1-2; D perhaps matches TRBD1 (5 bases). Trimming shortened V by 8 bases and J by 4 bases, and 11 bases separated the two germline ends. CDR3 length equals 12 residues. Per germline, CDR1 MDHEN and CDR2 SYDVKM. The DNA for the CDR3 is TGTGCCAGCGCGCGCGGGGCCTATGGCTACACCTTC. Translating gives CASARGAYGYTF.

This chain connects TRBV9 to TRBJ2-1; 7 bases fit TRBD2. The CDR3 loop spans 17 amino acids. Germline V gene lookup returns CDR1 SGDLS and CDR2 YYNGEE. V was clipped by 0 bases and J by 0 bases; unmatched bases: 6. The CDR3 is CASSVEGGGSSYNEQFF. The CDR3 DNA follows: TGTGCCAGCAGCGTAGAGGGTGGCGGGAGCTCCTACAATGAGCAGTTCTTC. The entire variable domain, with the rest obtained from reference TRBV9 and TRBJ2-1, is as follows: DSGVTQTPKHLITATGQRVTLRCSPRSGDLSVYWYQQSLDQGLQFLIQYYNGEERAKGNILERFSAQQFPDLHSELNLSSLELGDSALYFCASSVEGGGSSYNEQFFGPGTRLTVL.

This chain links TRBV2 with TRBJ1-1; D remains unclear. The CDR3 runs 12 residues. Trimming left V 4 bases short and J 1 base short, with 4 bases between. Germline CDR1 and CDR2: SNHLY and FYNNEI. CDR3 in amino acids: CASSAGNTEAFF. The CDR3 DNA reads as TGTGCCAGCAGTGCAGGGAACACTGAAGCTTTCTTT.

The chain employs TRBV28 and TRBJ2-3, with 7 bases fitting TRBD2. CDR1 MDHEN and CDR2 SYDVKM come from the germline V gene. This CDR3 contains 16 residues. With 5 bases clipped from V and 6 bases from J, the junction kept 14 bases outside the gene matches. This CDR3 reads CASSRGTIPLMDTQYF. The CDR3 DNA is TGTGCCAGCAGTCGGGGGACTATACCCCTGATGGATACGCAGTATTTT.

In this sample, this clone turned up once. The CDR3 sequence: CASSVGTGGLGGELFF. The CDR3 coding sequence is TGTGCCAGCAGCGTGGGGACAGGGGGCTTAGGCGGGGAGCTGTTTTTT. The chain couples TRBV9 to TRBJ2-2, with 12 bases fitting TRBD1. The CDR3 is made up of 16 amino acids. Germline assignment: CDR1 SGDLS and CDR2 YYNGEE. V shed 2 bases, J shed 7 bases, and the junction held 6 bases outside the gene matches. Variable domain in full (rest from reference TRBV9 and TRBJ2-2): DSGVTQTPKHLITATGQRVTLRCSPRSGDLSVYWYQQSLDQGLQFLIQYYNGEERAKGNILERFSAQQFPDLHSELNLSSLELGDSALYFCASSVGTGGLGGELFFGEGSRLTVL.

This clone was counted once. The rearrangement uses TRBV29-1 and TRBJ1-3; 7 nucleotides line up with TRBD1. This CDR3 region has 11 residues. Germline V lookup: CDR1 SQVTM, CDR2 ANQGSEA. The ends lost 3 bases at V and 13 bases at J; junction bases unmatched: 6. The CDR3 region has the DNA TGCAGCGTTGATAACGCAGGGGGGATATATTTT. It translates to CSVDNAGGIYF.

V and J are TRBV21-1 and TRBJ2-1; the table's D call, TRBD2, was not checked against the DNA. TRBV21-1 is termed a pseudogene. The CDR3 loop spans 16 amino acids. This CDR3 is CASSTTSPSSYNEQFF. The CDR3 DNA sequence: TGTGCCAGCAGCACAACTAGCCCGAGCTCCTACAATGAGCAGTTCTTC.

The chain recombines TRBV19 with TRBJ2-2; D perhaps matches TRBD1 (5 bases). The CDR3 length is 15 residues. V gave up 3 bases and J gave up 6 bases, with 14 bases separating them. The germline V gene encodes CDR1 LNHDA and CDR2 SQIVND (reference sequence). CDR3 bases: TGTGCCAGTAGTATCTCCCAGGGCTCGGCCGGGGAGCTGTTTTTT. Amino acids: CASSISQGSAGELFF.

This clone is a singleton in its sample. The V call is TRBV19, the J call TRBJ2-2; TRBD1 agrees at 7 bases. There are 13 residues in the CDR3. The V segment lost 4 bases and the J segment 7 bases; nucleotides outside the gene matches: 3. Germline V CDR1 and CDR2: LNHDA, SQIVND (reference sequence). The chain's CDR3 is CASSTTGDGELFF. CDR3 nucleotide sequence: TGTGCCAGTAGTACCACAGGGGACGGGGAGCTGTTTTTT.

The chain couples TRBV14 to TRBJ1-5, with D maybe TRBD1 (5 bases). The CDR3 extends over 14 amino acids. The V end lost 2 bases, the J end lost 4 bases, and 9 bases lay between the germline ends. The germline CDR1 and CDR2 sequences are SGHDN and FVKESK. The CDR3 loop is CASSQLGGNQPQHF. The CDR3 region has the DNA TGTGCCAGCAGCCAACTGGGGGGGAATCAGCCCCAGCATTTT.

The chain carries TRBV24-1 and TRBJ2-1; no definite D call. CDR3 length: 11 residues. Trimming removed 4 bases from V and 10 bases from J, with 7 bases in between. In germline, CDR1 is KGHDR, CDR2 SFDVKD. In nucleotides, the CDR3 is TGTGCCACCAGTGAACTTCAAGAGCAGTTCTTC. Residues: CATSELQEQFF.

To note about this clone: Other DNA sequences within the sample encode an identical CDR3. The chain employs TRBV7-2 and TRBJ1-5; 8 bases agree with TRBD1. Losses at the gene ends were 5 bases for V and 6 bases for J; bases not matched to a gene: 6. This CDR3 comprises 14 residues. Germline CDR1 reads SGHTA; CDR2 reads FQGNSA. The CDR3 sequence is CASSPGQGAQPQHF. CDR3 nucleotides: TGTGCCAGCAGCCCCGGACAGGGCGCTCAGCCCCAGCATTTT.

The V call is TRBV11-3, the J call TRBJ2-5; TRBD2 agrees at 9 bases. Germline V lookup: CDR1 SGHNT, CDR2 YENEEA. This CDR3 spans 14 amino acids. The ends lost 5 bases at V and 4 bases at J; junction bases unmatched: 5. In DNA, the CDR3 is TGTGCCAGCAGCCGGGATAGCGGGGGAGAGACCCAGTACTTC. Translation: CASSRDSGGETQYF.

The CDR3 bases are TGTGCCAGTAGTATGTTGACAGACTATGGCTACACCTTC. Its protein is CASSMLTDYGYTF. The V and J genes are TRBV19 and TRBJ1-2, with a weak D call TRBD1 (5 bases). This CDR3 has 13 amino acids. V was trimmed by 3 bases and J by 3 bases, leaving 8 bases between them. Germline loops: CDR1 LNHDA, CDR2 SQIVND (reference sequence). Full variable domain (outside the CDR3, taken from reference TRBV19 and TRBJ1-2): DGGITQSPKYLFRKEGQNVTLSCEQNLNHDAMYWYRQDPGQGLRLIYYSQIVNDFQKGDIAEGYSVSREKKESFPLTVTSAQKNPTAFYLCASSMLTDYGYTFGSGTRLTVV.

V is TRBV19 and J is TRBJ2-7, with D possibly matching TRBD1 (6 bases). The V gene lost 3 bases and the J gene lost 0 bases, with 9 bases spanning the gap. The germline V gene has CDR1 LNHDA and CDR2 SQIVND (reference sequence). The CDR3 is made up of 14 amino acids. CDR3 amino acids: CASSINRASYEQYF. CDR3 nucleotides: TGTGCCAGTAGTATTAACAGGGCCTCCTACGAGCAGTACTTC.

This clone turned up a few times. The V and J genes are TRBV6-2 or TRBV6-3 and TRBJ1-4; 7 bases align to TRBD1. The CDR3 length is 17 residues. Germline loops: CDR1 MNHEY, CDR2 SVGEGT. J lost 2 bases, V lost 4 bases, and 10 bases had no gene match. CDR3 in amino acids: CASSFRQGRTTNEKLFF. The DNA for the CDR3 is TGTGCCAGCAGTTTCCGACAGGGCAGGACTACTAATGAAAAACTGTTTTTT.

This clone was observed a single time. The chain has TRBV19 and TRBJ1-2; 9 nucleotides agree with TRBD1. Germline V gives CDR1 LNHDA, CDR2 SQIVND (reference sequence). V shed 3 bases and J 7 bases; nucleotides not matched to a gene: 6. The CDR3 has 14 amino acids. CDR3 nucleotide sequence: TGTGCCAGTAGTATGATACAGGGGGCGAGTGGCTACACCTTC. Translating it yields CASSMIQGASGYTF.

The chain links TRBV7-3 to TRBJ1-6; 11 bases agree with TRBD1. Germline-derived CDR1 and CDR2 are SGHTA and FQGTGA. The length of the CDR3 is 14 residues. J lost 10 bases, V lost 2 bases, and 1 base had no gene match. CDR3 amino acids: CASSLGTGGSPLHF. The CDR3 DNA reads as TGTGCCAGCAGCTTAGGGACAGGGGGGTCACCCCTCCACTTT. Based on the CDR3 plus reference TRBV7-3 and TRBJ1-6, the full variable domain is GAGVSQTPSNKVTEKGKYVELRCDPISGHTALYWYRQSLGQGPEFLIYFQGTGAADDSGLPNDRFFAVRPEGSVSTLKIQRTERGDSAVYLCASSLGTGGSPLHFGNGTRLTVT.

The gene calls are TRBV6-5 and TRBJ1-5; D might be TRBD1 (6 bases). This CDR3 contains 13 residues. The germline V gene encodes CDR1 MNHEY and CDR2 SVGAGI. The V and J ends lost 5 bases and 4 bases respectively, with 9 bases between them. Here the CDR3 DNA reads TGTGCCAGCAGTAACACAGGGAATCAGCCCCAGCATTTT. Residues: CASSNTGNQPQHF.

The chain combines TRBV24-1 with TRBJ2-2; TRBD1 aligns across 8 bases. The germline V gene has CDR1 KGHDR and CDR2 SFDVKD. The length of the CDR3 is 15 residues. With 3 bases clipped from V and 7 bases from J, the junction kept 6 bases outside the gene matches. CDR3 nucleotides: TGTGCCACCAGTGATCCCAGGGGGCTAGGCGGGGAGCTGTTTTTT. Its protein product is CATSDPRGLGGELFF.

The CDR3 spells CASSFRQDSYGYTF. In nucleotides, the CDR3 is TGTGCCAGCAGTTTCCGCCAGGATTCCTATGGCTACACCTTC. The gene calls are TRBV28 and TRBJ1-2, with D hard to call. Germline loops: CDR1 MDHEN, CDR2 SYDVKM. V shed 3 bases and J shed 4 bases, with 12 bases lying between them. The CDR3 is 14 amino acids.

The V gene is TRBV6-4, the J gene TRBJ2-3; 8 nucleotides agree with TRBD2. After removal of 2 bases from V and 2 bases from J, the junction contained 3 bases not matched to a gene. CDR3 length: 15 residues. Germline V CDR1 and CDR2: MRHNA, SNTAGT. CDR3 amino acids: CASSDGGGITDTQYF. DNA of the CDR3: TGTGCCAGCAGTGACGGCGGGGGGATCACAGATACGCAGTATTTT.

This chain links TRBV6-5 with TRBJ2-5; D remains unclear. The CDR3 is 13 amino acids. V shed 6 bases and J shed 4 bases, with 12 bases lying between them. CDR1 is MNHEY and CDR2 is SVGAGI in the germline V gene. CDR3 in DNA: TGTGCCAGCAGCCGCTCAAGAGGAGAGACCCAGTACTTC. It codes for CASSRSRGETQYF.

The gene calls are TRBV30 and TRBJ1-2; D gene uncertain. The V and J ends lost 7 bases and 4 bases respectively, with 10 bases between them. Germline CDR1 GTSNPN, CDR2 SVGIG (reference sequence). CDR3 length equals 11 residues. The CDR3 nucleotides are TGTGCCTCCAGAACAGTCTATGGCTACACCTTC. Amino acid sequence: CASRTVYGYTF.

This clone was observed a single time. The V call is TRBV4-3, the J call TRBJ1-5, with no clear D. The V and J ends lost 0 bases and 1 base respectively, with 10 bases between them. The CDR3 is 16 residues long. Germline-derived CDR1 and CDR2 are LGHNA and YSLEER. This CDR3 is CASSQESTDSNQPQHF. The CDR3 DNA reads as TGCGCCAGCAGCCAAGAAAGCACAGACAGCAATCAGCCCCAGCATTTT.

CDR3 region: CASSPSLHVRPFTGNYEQYF. DNA for the CDR3: TGTGCCAGCAGCCCAAGCCTGCACGTCAGACCTTTTACGGGGAATTACGAGCAGTACTTC. The chain recombines TRBV11-3 with TRBJ2-7, with D possibly TRBD2 on 5 matching bases. The CDR3 runs to 20 residues. Germline values: CDR1 SGHNT, CDR2 YENEEA. The V end lost 5 bases, the J end lost 4 bases, and 33 bases lay between the germline ends. Looking up the rest from reference TRBV11-3 and TRBJ2-7 gives the full variable domain: EAGVVQSPRYKIIEKKQPVAFWCNPISGHNTLYWYLQNLGQGPELLIRYENEEAVDDSQLPKDRFSAERLKGVDSTLKIQPAELGDSAVYLCASSPSLHVRPFTGNYEQYFGPGTRLTVT.

The chain links TRBV3-1 (or the pseudogene TRBV3-2) to TRBJ2-1; the match to TRBD1 covers 8 bases. Germline CDR1 and CDR2: LGHDT and YNNKEL (reference sequence). V lost 4 bases and J lost 7; bases outside the gene matches: 9. CDR3 length: 15 residues. The CDR3: CASSLGQGRGNEQFF. The CDR3 nucleotides read TGTGCCAGCAGCCTCGGACAGGGTAGGGGGAATGAGCAGTTCTTC.